This T cell receptor (beta chain) was obtained from a study of CD8 T cells in ankylosing spondylitis. Study-wide results and limits: Ankylosing spondylitis blood seemed to carry a telltale TCR beta motif made of under ten highly homologous variants.

This clonotype was found many times. Its antigen is still unknown. From the 5' RACE reads, TCRdb called clonotypes with MiXCR, one entry per CDR3 protein. The sample has 250,000 to 400,000 distinct CDR3 sequences, around a tenth seen once. The V segment lost 0 bases and the J segment 1 base; nucleotides outside the gene matches: 5. Germline V lookup: CDR1 SGDLS, CDR2 YYNGEE. The CDR3 runs 16 residues. Source material: blood, either unsorted or a sorted T cell fraction (not recorded which). V gene TRBV9 combines with J gene TRBJ2-7; 9 nucleotides agree with TRBD1. The TCR was taken from a female donor with ankylosing spondylitis or in good health (not recorded which). CDR3 DNA: TGTGCCAGCAGCGTAGGGCTCGGGACAGGGTCCTACGAGCAGTACTTC. Translated: CASSVGLGTGSYEQYF.